Included here is one T cell receptor (beta chain) sequence, with context. The antigen is undetermined. This entry is derived from a study of T cell responses to AZD1222 COVID-19 vaccine. Study-wide context: The analysis combined second doses at about 4 or about 12 weeks.

Method: immunoSEQ multiplex PCR; TCRdb's copy keeps in-frame clones and lacks some. The sample records 98,000 or so clones, around 91% being singletons. Notes on the study in general: The donor cohort was predominantly white British with a female majority, and clonal diversity may have been underestimated. Vaccination with two AZD1222 doses was followed by a rise in Spike-specific TCR breadth and depth. The study reported that nearly half of spike-specific TCRs target unmutated variant regions.

With V trimmed by 3 bases and J by 5 bases, 15 bases remained unmatched. There are 17 residues in the CDR3. CDR1 and CDR2 from the germline V gene are MGHRA and YSYEKL. The receptor was isolated from an adult in good health. The chain couples TRBV4-1 to TRBJ2-7, with 8 bases lining up with TRBD1. The material sequenced was peripheral blood, taken on day 0 of AZD1222 vaccination. In DNA form, the CDR3 reads TGCGCCAGCAGCCAGACCCCTAAGGACAGGGCATCCAACGAGCAGTACTTC. It specifies CASSQTPKDRASNEQYF.